The entry below describes one T cell receptor beta chain. What it recognizes is unknown. Once RNA had been extracted, it was reverse transcribed into cDNA to act as the sequencing template. Produced via immunoSEQ multiplex PCR; TCRdb's table is partial and in-frame only. The table shows about 130,000 clones, with about three fifths occurring only once. The data were obtained in a study of CD8+ T cells in alopecia areata. Whole-study results and caveats: Normal scalp had lower clonality than lesional scalp, with alopecia totalis/universalis lesions showing this most strongly.

Trimming stripped 0 bases from V and 4 bases from J, with 15 bases between. Germline V gene data show CDR1 as GTSNPN and CDR2 as SVGIG (reference sequence). The CDR3 covers 15 residues. Sequences were derived from CD4+ T cells sorted from blood, sampled at week 0. This chain joins TRBV30 and TRBJ2-5, with D perhaps TRBD2 (5 bases). This sequence originates from a human donor with alopecia areata. The DNA of the CDR3 is TGTGCCTGGAGTGTCGGCCTAGCCAAGGGAGAGACCCAGTACTTC. Encoded protein: CAWSVGLAKGETQYF.